This is a list of T cell receptor beta chains from one sample in a study of a mutant IDH1 vaccine in newly diagnosed glioma. These receptors' targets are unknown. Clones were sequenced by immunoSEQ multiplex PCR, and TCRdb holds only the in-frame ones, with some missing. The sample carries over 65,000 clones, 84% recorded once. The material was PBMCs, obtained from a glioma patient whose treatment included an IDH1 peptide vaccine. These receptors were taken from a man between 18 and 29 years old with glioma. Both conserved end residues are part of each CDR3. The D gene is left open where the match is weak. Size is omitted from some rows. Given values are once, few, many or a class for expanded clones.

j_call clone_size v_call d_call cdr3_aa cdr3_nt
TRBJ2-7 . TRBV7-2 TRBD1 CASSRTGVEQYF TGTGCCAGCAGCCGAACAGGGGTCGAGCAGTACTTC
TRBJ1-1 . TRBV6-6 . CASSSPSGKETEAFF TGTGCCAGCAGTTCACCCTCGGGGAAGGAGACTGAAGCTTTCTTT
TRBJ2-3 once TRBV15 . CATSPSLLTSTDTQYF TGTGCCACCAGCCCATCTCTCCTAACTAGCACAGATACGCAGTATTTT
TRBJ2-7 once TRBV7-9 . CASSQRDAYEQYF TGTGCCAGCAGCCAACGGGACGCCTACGAGCAGTACTTC
TRBJ1-5 . TRBV18 . CASSKGEQPQHF TGTGCCAGCTCAAAGGGAGAGCAGCCCCAGCATTTT
TRBJ2-7 . TRBV11-2 . CASSLGTGSYEQYF TGTGCCAGCAGCTTGGGTACAGGCTCCTACGAGCAGTACTTC
TRBJ2-7 . TRBV28 . CASRNNYEQYF TGTGCCAGCAGGAATAACTACGAGCAGTACTTC
TRBJ1-1 . TRBV18 . CASSPRSSNTEAFF TGTGCCAGCTCACCCAGGAGCTCGAACACTGAAGCTTTCTTT
TRBJ1-5 . TRBV27 . CASSWGGDQPQHF TGTGCCAGCAGTTGGGGTGGGGATCAGCCCCAGCATTTT
TRBJ1-5 . TRBV2 . CASSEGARQPQHF TGTGCCAGCAGTGAGGGGGCACGCCAGCCCCAGCATTTT
TRBJ2-1 . TRBV10-3 TRBD2 CAISEGTSGNNEQFF TGTGCCATCAGTGAAGGGACTAGCGGGAACAATGAGCAGTTCTTC
TRBJ2-3 . TRBV7-2 TRBD1 CASRDRQGSSTDTQYF TGTGCCAGCCGCGACCGACAGGGCTCGAGCACAGATACGCAGTATTTT
TRBJ2-7 . TRBV4-3 TRBD2 CASSQLADLSYEQYF TGCGCCAGCAGCCAACTAGCGGACCTTTCCTACGAGCAGTACTTC
TRBJ2-3 . TRBV5-1 TRBD2 CASSVGGDPSTDTQYF TGCGCCAGCAGCGTGGGGGGGGACCCTAGCACAGATACGCAGTATTTT
TRBJ1-6 . TRBV6-5 TRBD1 CASRRDSINSPLHF TGTGCCAGCAGACGGGACAGCATTAATTCACCCCTCCACTTT
TRBJ1-1 once TRBV28 . CASREIPGGNTEAFF TGTGCCAGCAGAGAGATCCCGGGCGGGAACACTGAAGCTTTCTTT
TRBJ1-2 . TRBV7-9 . CASSGRTGGGTF TGTGCCAGCAGCGGGAGGACGGGGGGAGGCACCTTC
TRBJ2-3 . TRBV30 . CAWSVGVDTQYF TGTGCCTGGAGTGTAGGTGTAGATACGCAGTATTTT
TRBJ2-1 . TRBV6-1 . CASSVQGVRSYNEQFF TGTGCCAGCAGTGTACAGGGAGTTAGATCCTACAATGAGCAGTTCTTC
TRBJ2-7 once TRBV5-5 . CASSTGTAGEQYF TGTGCCAGCAGCACGGGGACCGCGGGCGAGCAGTACTTC
TRBJ2-5 . TRBV5-1 . CASSLWGLGEETQYF TGCGCCAGCAGCTTATGGGGGCTGGGGGAAGAGACCCAGTACTTC
TRBJ2-2 . TRBV15 . CATSRTTDSLVPGELFF TGTGCCACCAGCAGAACCACGGACAGTCTGGTTCCCGGGGAGCTGTTTTTT
TRBJ2-3 once TRBV14 TRBD2 CASSQVSGWTQYF TGTGCCAGCAGCCAAGTTAGCGGGTGGACGCAGTATTTT
TRBJ1-3 once TRBV4-3 . CASSQDRGAGNTIYF TGCGCCAGCAGCCAAGATCGAGGGGCTGGAAACACCATATATTTT
TRBJ1-4 . TRBV4-2 . CASSQDFGTFNEKLFF TGTGCCAGCAGCCAAGATTTCGGGACATTTAATGAAAAACTGTTTTTT
TRBJ2-7 . TRBV25-1 . CASSASYLTSYEQYF TGTGCCAGCAGTGCTAGTTATCTGACCTCCTACGAGCAGTACTTC
TRBJ2-6 . TRBV9 . CASTWGLSSGANVLTF TGTGCCAGCACCTGGGGCCTCAGCTCTGGGGCCAACGTCCTGACTTTC
TRBJ1-1 . TRBV4-3 . CASSQARTALNTEAFF TGCGCCAGCAGCCAGGCAAGGACAGCTTTGAACACTGAAGCTTTCTTT
TRBJ2-4 . TRBV7-9 TRBD2 CASSLVGRGILKNIQYF TGTGCCAGCAGCTTAGTTGGGCGGGGGATTCTCAAAAACATTCAGTACTTC
TRBJ2-5 once TRBV7-2 . CASSLDYQTQYF TGTGCCAGCAGCTTAGACTATCAGACCCAGTACTTC
TRBJ1-6 . TRBV5-1 TRBD1 CASSLESGQGGSPLHF TGCGCCAGCAGCTTAGAGTCGGGCCAGGGGGGTTCACCCCTCCACTTT
TRBJ1-1 . TRBV15 . CATSRARGDYKGTEAFF TGTGCCACCAGCAGGGCTCGGGGGGATTATAAAGGGACTGAAGCTTTCTTT
TRBJ1-3 . TRBV5-1 . CASSLGGGGNTIYF TGCGCCAGCAGCTTGGGTGGTGGTGGAAACACCATATATTTT